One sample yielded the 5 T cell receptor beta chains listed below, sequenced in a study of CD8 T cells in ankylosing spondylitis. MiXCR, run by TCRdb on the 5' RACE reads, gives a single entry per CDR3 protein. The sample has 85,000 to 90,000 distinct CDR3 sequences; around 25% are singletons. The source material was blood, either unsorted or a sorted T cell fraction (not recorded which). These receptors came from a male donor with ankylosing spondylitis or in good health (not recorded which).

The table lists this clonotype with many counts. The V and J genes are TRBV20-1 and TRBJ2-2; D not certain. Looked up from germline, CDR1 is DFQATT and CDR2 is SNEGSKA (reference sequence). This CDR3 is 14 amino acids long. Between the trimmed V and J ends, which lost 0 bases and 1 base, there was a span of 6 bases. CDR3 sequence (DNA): TGCAGTGCTAGAGAGCTGGGGAACACCGGGGAGCTGTTTTTT. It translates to CSARELGNTGELFF.

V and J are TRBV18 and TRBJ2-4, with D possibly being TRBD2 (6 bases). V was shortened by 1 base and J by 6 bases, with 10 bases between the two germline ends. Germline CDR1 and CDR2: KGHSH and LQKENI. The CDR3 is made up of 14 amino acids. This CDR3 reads CASSPLGGPNIQYF. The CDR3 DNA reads TGTGCCAGCTCACCACTGGGGGGTCCAAACATTCAGTACTTC.

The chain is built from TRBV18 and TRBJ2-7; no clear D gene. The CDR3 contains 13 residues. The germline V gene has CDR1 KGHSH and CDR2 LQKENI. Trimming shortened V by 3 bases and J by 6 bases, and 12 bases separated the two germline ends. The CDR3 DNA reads TGTGCCAGCTCACCGCGTAACCTAGGCGAGCAGTACTTC. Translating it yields CASSPRNLGEQYF.

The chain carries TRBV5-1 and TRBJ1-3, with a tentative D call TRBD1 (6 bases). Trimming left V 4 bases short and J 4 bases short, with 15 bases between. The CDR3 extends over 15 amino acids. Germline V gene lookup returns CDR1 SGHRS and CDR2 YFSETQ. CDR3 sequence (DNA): TGCGCCAGCAGCATCGAAGGGGGTGAAGGAAACACCATATATTTT. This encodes CASSIEGGEGNTIYF.

The CDR3 here is CASGTYNEQFF. The CDR3 nucleotides are TGTGCCAGTGGCACCTACAATGAGCAGTTCTTC. V usage is TRBV9 and J usage is TRBJ2-1, with D unresolved. The germline gives CDR1 SGDLS, CDR2 YYNGEE. V lost 8 bases to trimming and J lost 2 bases, with 5 bases between them. The CDR3 has 11 residues.